Following are 26 T cell receptor beta chains from one sample sequenced in a study of cytomegalovirus exposure and HLA in healthy donors. Sequencing used immunoSEQ multiplex PCR; TCRdb keeps in-frame clones, though not all of them. Counted here are tens of thousands of clones, around 89% occurring once; the ten biggest clones make up over 1.5%. Material: PBMCs. The receptors here all came from a woman younger than 30 in good health and CMV-seronegative.

This clone turned up a few times. The chain uses TRBV7-3 and TRBJ2-7; D possibly corresponds to TRBD2 (6 bases). The CDR3 length is 14 residues. V was trimmed by 5 bases and J by 0 bases, leaving 11 bases between them. Germline CDR1 and CDR2: SGHTA and FQGTGA. CDR3 nucleotides: TGTGCCAGCAGCGCCTGGGACTCCTCCTACGAGCAGTACTTC. It codes for CASSAWDSSYEQYF. The entire variable domain, with the rest obtained from reference TRBV7-3 and TRBJ2-7, is as follows: GAGVSQTPSNKVTEKGKYVELRCDPISGHTALYWYRQSLGQGPEFLIYFQGTGAADDSGLPNDRFFAVRPEGSVSTLKIQRTERGDSAVYLCASSAWDSSYEQYFGPGTRLTVT.

In this sample, this clone turned up once. The chain couples TRBV7-8 to TRBJ2-2; a possible D gene is TRBD2 (6 bases). There are 15 residues in the CDR3. Trimming removed 0 bases from V and 2 bases from J, with 7 bases in between. Per germline, CDR1 SGHVS and CDR2 FQNEAQ. The CDR3, as DNA: TGTGCCAGCAGCTTAGCGGGAGGAAACACCGGGGAGCTGTTTTTT. Translating gives CASSLAGGNTGELFF.

The chain joins TRBV4-3 to TRBJ2-5, with D tentatively TRBD2 (7 bases). Between the trimmed V and J ends, which lost 0 bases and 5 bases, there was a span of 13 bases. CDR3 size: 15 residues. Germline values: CDR1 LGHNA, CDR2 YSLEER. CDR3 loop: CASSQERGAFETQYF. The CDR3 nucleotides read TGCGCCAGCAGCCAAGAACGGGGGGCATTTGAGACCCAGTACTTC.

This chain links TRBV7-8 with TRBJ2-5, with 11 bases that match TRBD2. Per germline, CDR1 SGHVS and CDR2 FQNEAQ. The CDR3 is made up of 15 amino acids. V lost 8 bases to trimming and J lost 1 base; unmatched junction nucleotides: 6. CDR3 protein: CASGYSGRVQETQYF. DNA for the CDR3: TGTGCCAGCGGGTATAGCGGGAGGGTCCAAGAGACCCAGTACTTC.

The chain employs TRBV7-9 and TRBJ2-3; 8 bases are shared with TRBD2. Germline V CDR1 and CDR2: SEHNR, FQNEAQ (reference sequence). CDR3 length: 17 amino acids. The V and J ends lost 0 bases and 5 bases, in that order; junction bases with no gene match: 10. This CDR3 reads CASSLARAGGSGDTQYF. The CDR3 DNA follows: TGTGCCAGCAGCTTAGCGCGGGCGGGAGGATCCGGAGATACGCAGTATTTT.

The V and J genes are TRBV2 and TRBJ1-5; D is perhaps TRBD1 (5 bases). V was cut by 10 bases and J by 7 bases, with 17 bases left in between. This CDR3 comprises 13 residues. CDR1 and CDR2 from the germline V gene are SNHLY and FYNNEI. This CDR3 reads CATSIQDSQPQHF. The CDR3 DNA follows: TGTGCCACTAGTATACAGGATTCGCAGCCCCAGCATTTT. Supplemented by reference TRBV2 and TRBJ1-5, the full variable domain reads EPEVTQTPSHQVTQMGQEVILRCVPISNHLYFYWYRQILGQKVEFLVSFYNNEISEKSEIFDDQFSVERPDGSNFTLKIRSTKLEDSAMYFCATSIQDSQPQHFGDGTRLSIL.

The chain is built from TRBV14 and TRBJ2-2, with D tentatively TRBD1 (7 bases). V was shortened by 2 bases and J by 2 bases, with 15 bases between the two germline ends. Germline V lookup: CDR1 SGHDN, CDR2 FVKESK. The CDR3 sequence is 17 residues long. The CDR3 nucleotides read TGTGCCAGCAGCCAATATGGGGGGACAGTTAACACCGGGGAGCTGTTTTTT. Translating gives CASSQYGGTVNTGELFF.

The chain uses TRBV29-1 and TRBJ1-1, with D possibly being TRBD1 (6 bases). V lost 3 bases, J lost 1 base, and 12 bases lay in between. The CDR3 consists of 14 residues. The V gene's germline CDR1 is SQVTM and CDR2 ANQGSEA. This CDR3 reads CSVDWDTSNTEAFF. The CDR3 DNA sequence: TGCAGCGTTGACTGGGACACCTCGAACACTGAAGCTTTCTTT.

The V gene is TRBV16, the J gene TRBJ1-5; D unclear. Germline assignment: CDR1 KGHSY and CDR2 FQNENV. Trimming shortened V by 2 bases and J by 5 bases, and 13 bases separated the two germline ends. The CDR3 sequence is 15 residues long. This CDR3 reads CASSQSPTTYQPQHF. CDR3 DNA sequence: TGTGCCAGCAGCCAAAGTCCCACTACATATCAGCCCCAGCATTTT.

CDR3 loop: CASSAGLAGARDTGELFF. The CDR3 DNA reads as TGCGCCAGCAGCGCGGGACTAGCGGGAGCCCGGGACACCGGGGAGCTGTTTTTT. The rearrangement joins TRBV5-1 to TRBJ2-2, with 14 bases aligning to TRBD2. The V and J ends lost 4 bases and 3 bases, in that order; junction bases with no gene match: 8. The V gene's germline CDR1 is SGHRS and CDR2 YFSETQ. The CDR3 covers 18 residues.

J is TRBJ2-1 and V is TRBV10-1; no reliable D call. Trimming took 6 bases from V and 5 from J, leaving 8 bases between them. Germline-derived CDR1 and CDR2 are WNHNN and SYGVQD (reference sequence). This CDR3 comprises 12 residues. CDR3 sequence (DNA): TGCGCCAGCAGGGGTCGGGACAATGAGCAGTTCTTC. Translating gives CASRGRDNEQFF.

The rearrangement joins TRBV4-3 to TRBJ1-3; D not certain. The CDR3 sequence is 16 residues long. Germline lookup yields CDR1 LGHNA and CDR2 YSLEER. The ends were cut back, 0 bases at V and 0 bases at J, with 9 bases in the middle. The DNA of the CDR3 is TGCGCCAGCAGCCAAGAAACCGAGGGCTCTGGAAACACCATATATTTT. Amino acids: CASSQETEGSGNTIYF.

The chain combines TRBV7-2 with TRBJ2-7; possible D gene TRBD2, 5 bases. Per the germline V gene, CDR1 is SGHTA and CDR2 is FQGNSA. Trimming took off 5 bases at V and 6 bases at J, with 26 bases between the two ends. This CDR3 contains 17 residues. The CDR3 here is CASSPLTTLGMAGEQYF. For the CDR3, the DNA is TGTGCCAGCAGCCCCCTGACGACGCTGGGGATGGCGGGCGAGCAGTACTTC.

The genes are TRBV10-3 and TRBJ2-1, with TRBD1 identical over 12 bases. After removal of 4 bases from V and 7 bases from J, the junction contained 14 bases not matched to a gene. Per the germline V gene, CDR1 is ENHRY and CDR2 is SYGVKD. This CDR3 spans 18 amino acids. The CDR3, as DNA: TGTGCCATCAGTGGTCATCGAGCCGGGACAGGGGGCATAAATGAGCAGTTCTTC. Translated: CAISGHRAGTGGINEQFF.

The chain has TRBV9 and TRBJ2-3, with 15 bases that match TRBD2. The CDR3 contains 19 residues. Unmatched junction bases numbered 9, after V lost 0 bases and J lost 4 bases. Germline CDR1 is SGDLS and CDR2 is YYNGEE. This chain's CDR3 is CASSVVPGLAGGGSDTQYF. CDR3 DNA sequence: TGTGCCAGCAGCGTAGTTCCTGGACTAGCGGGAGGGGGGTCAGATACGCAGTATTTT.

The V gene is TRBV7-2, the J gene TRBJ2-7; 12 bases agree with TRBD2. The junction had 4 bases not matched to a gene; V was cut back by 6 bases and J by 1 base. The germline CDR1 and CDR2 sequences are SGHTA and FQGNSA. There are 15 residues in the CDR3. CDR3 DNA sequence: TGTGCCAGCAGGGCTAGCGGGGGGGCATCCTACGAGCAGTACTTC. Its translation is CASRASGGASYEQYF.

This chain joins TRBV6-1 and TRBJ1-2; 7 bases agree with TRBD1. The CDR3 extends over 13 amino acids. Germline trimming cut 3 bases from V and 8 bases from J; bases unmatched to any gene: 6. CDR1 MNHNS and CDR2 SASEGT come from the germline V gene. The CDR3 sequence: CASSDPTGIGYTF. CDR3 nucleotides: TGTGCCAGCAGTGACCCGACAGGGATAGGCTACACCTTC.

The chain recombines TRBV11-2 with TRBJ1-2; the match to TRBD1 covers 7 bases. J gave up 8 bases and V 0 bases, and 6 bases lay outside the gene matches. The CDR3 is 14 residues long. In germline, CDR1 is SGHAT, CDR2 FQNNGV. CDR3 nucleotide sequence: TGTGCCAGCAGCTTAGACAGGACAGGCTTAGGCTACACCTTC. This translates into CASSLDRTGLGYTF.

This chain joins TRBV7-2 and TRBJ2-5; D may be TRBD2 (5 bases). Germline V CDR1 and CDR2: SGHTA, FQGNSA. V was shortened by 5 bases and J by 1 base, with 8 bases between the two germline ends. CDR3 length equals 13 residues. Here the CDR3 reads CASSTDFQETQYF. Written as DNA, the CDR3 is TGTGCCAGCAGCACGGACTTCCAAGAGACCCAGTACTTC.

J is TRBJ1-2 and V is TRBV14, with TRBD1 matching over 9 bases. This CDR3 comprises 15 residues. Germline V lookup: CDR1 SGHDN, CDR2 FVKESK. Trimming took 4 bases from V and 0 from J; bases not matched to a gene: 3. The CDR3 DNA is TGTGCCAGCAGCCTCCGACAGGGGGCTAACTATGGCTACACCTTC. Translation: CASSLRQGANYGYTF.

The J gene is TRBJ2-5, the V gene TRBV11-2; no clear D gene. The CDR3 loop spans 12 amino acids. Germline V gene data show CDR1 as SGHAT and CDR2 as FQNNGV. V was shortened by 1 base and J by 9 bases, with 9 bases between the two germline ends. The CDR3 is CASSLVPSPQYF. CDR3 bases: TGTGCCAGCAGCTTAGTTCCGAGCCCCCAGTACTTC.

This clone appeared a single time. The V call is TRBV5-1, the J call TRBJ1-1; 8 nucleotides align to TRBD1. The V segment lost 0 bases and the J segment 5 bases; nucleotides outside the gene matches: 3. The V gene's germline CDR1 is SGHRS and CDR2 YFSETQ. This CDR3 is 14 amino acids long. DNA of the CDR3: TGCGCCAGCAGCTTGGCAGGGACAGGTACTGAAGCTTTCTTT. Translated: CASSLAGTGTEAFF.

The V call is TRBV6-1, the J call TRBJ2-1; 8 nucleotides line up with TRBD1. This CDR3 has 13 amino acids. Per the germline V gene, CDR1 is MNHNS and CDR2 is SASEGT. J lost 8 bases, V lost 10 bases, and 10 bases had no gene match. The CDR3 protein is CAKTLGQVDEQFF. DNA of the CDR3: TGTGCCAAAACGTTGGGACAGGTGGATGAGCAGTTCTTC.

This chain joins TRBV6-4 and TRBJ2-2, with a tentative D call TRBD2 (6 bases). The CDR3 loop spans 18 amino acids. Trimming pared 5 bases from V and 3 bases from J, leaving 22 bases between. Per germline, CDR1 MRHNA and CDR2 SNTAGT. CDR3 loop: CASSPGFFAERDTGELFF. In nucleotides, the CDR3 is TGTGCCAGCAGTCCTGGGTTTTTTGCGGAGCGGGACACCGGGGAGCTGTTTTTT.

V usage is TRBV27 and J usage is TRBJ2-3; weak D call: TRBD2 (6 bases). Trimming cost V 4 bases and J 7 bases, with 18 bases left between them. The CDR3 consists of 15 residues. The germline V gene encodes CDR1 MNHEY and CDR2 SMNVEV (reference sequence). CDR3 sequence reads: CASSSQGRRGYTQYF. The CDR3 nucleotides are TGTGCCAGCAGTTCCCAGGGACGGCGGGGATATACGCAGTATTTT.

The rearrangement joins TRBV10-2 to TRBJ1-2; D gene uncertain. With 8 bases removed from V and 3 bases from J, the gap between germline ends came to 13 bases. This CDR3 is built from 13 residues. The germline gives CDR1 WSHSY, CDR2 SAAADI. The CDR3 region has the DNA TGCGCCAGCGCAACTCTCGTAGACTATGGCTACACCTTC. Protein sequence: CASATLVDYGYTF.